This T cell receptor beta chain was profiled in a study of graft-versus-host responses after intestinal transplantation. Trimming removed 3 bases from V and 8 bases from J, with 14 bases in between. CDR3 length: 13 residues. Germline V gene data show CDR1 as SEHNR and CDR2 as FQNEAQ (reference sequence). In this sample, this clone turned up a few times. Its target is unknown. Data came from immunoSEQ multiplex PCR; TCRdb stores just in-frame clones and leaves some out. The sample records 100,000 to 110,000 clones, 87% being singletons. This material consisted of unstimulated CD4+ T cells sorted from spleen or lymph node cells, taken before transplant. The source is a human donor who was the organ donor for an intestinal transplant. V is TRBV7-9 and J is TRBJ2-7; no clear D gene. The CDR3 DNA reads as TGTGCCAGCAGCTTTCGACCAGAGAGTAAGCAGTACTTC. Its translation is CASSFRPESKQYF.